Listed below are T cell receptor beta chains from one sample, sequenced in a study of T cell repertoires and HLA-DP antigens. Clones were sequenced by immunoSEQ multiplex PCR, and TCRdb holds only the in-frame ones, with some missing. The top ten hold about 1.6% of the sample, which has 55,000 to 80,000 clones, roughly 75% seen once. Their cognate antigens are unknown. Material: CD4+ T cells from PBMCs. All receptors come from a man aged 60 to 75 in good health and CMV-seronegative. Both conserved end residues are part of each CDR3.

TRBV7-3,TRBJ2-3,CASSPGWVSTDTQYF
TRBV15,TRBJ2-1,CATSRGQIQGYEQFF
TRBV30,TRBJ1-5,CAWSGRGLSNQPQHF
TRBV5-5,TRBJ2-1,CASSNLGLASGVAEQFF
TRBV18,TRBJ2-3,CASSPNKGAPDTQYF
TRBV30,TRBJ1-2,CAWGQDDYGYTF
TRBV19,TRBJ2-3,CASSKLSGTAQNTQYF
TRBV2,TRBJ2-7,CASRETSGSYEQYF
TRBV28,TRBJ2-3,CASSLLGGSSTDTQYF
TRBV28,TRBJ1-1,CASRWDRGHTEAFF
TRBV18,TRBJ1-5,CASSPDRGQPQHF
TRBV9,TRBJ2-3,CASSASVGGTDTQYF
TRBV5-5,TRBJ2-1,CASSPGTGSYNEQFF
TRBV6-1,TRBJ1-2,CASSEAGQALYFNYGYTF
TRBV29-1,TRBJ2-1,CSVGEVNEQFF
TRBV7-2,TRBJ1-2,CASSLAGTGTNGYTF
TRBV19,TRBJ2-5,CASSIGVGGEETQYF
TRBV5-1,TRBJ1-4,CASSPGTGGDEKLFF
TRBV5-6,TRBJ1-2,CASSLEGGQVNYGYTF
TRBV4-3,TRBJ2-4,CASSQGSEGIQYF
TRBV30,TRBJ2-2,CAWSELAGGSITGELFF
TRBV6-5,TRBJ1-4,CASSRQGESEKLFF
TRBV13,TRBJ1-2,CASSLGFETVNYGYTF
TRBV7-6,TRBJ2-2,CASSLSSSYTGELFF
TRBV19,TRBJ2-5,CASSNTGFQETQYF
TRBV19,TRBJ1-1,CASRSGGNTEAFF
TRBV27,TRBJ2-3,CASSLAGGPKKQYF
TRBV5-6,TRBJ2-3,CASSLGRETQYF